The T cell receptor (beta chain) described here comes from a study of T cell repertoires in cytomegalovirus infection. Study-level information: Matching HLA type, along with CMV infection, was indicated by public TCR beta signatures.

The CDR3 sequence is 15 residues long. Deletions cut 1 base from V and 1 base from J, with 10 bases between. Germline CDR1 is SGHDN and CDR2 is FVKESK. TCRdb ran MiXCR on the reads and lists one entry per CDR3 protein. The sample shows 130,000 or so distinct CDR3 sequences, 5.5% to 8% of them seen only once. This clonotype has at least ten counts. Its antigen is not identified. Findings of the study overall: Of the TCR beta families, the public ones yielded a cumulative frequency that identified carriers of CMV plus the relevant HLA. There were HLA-C-restricted CMV-specific TCR beta clonotypes dominating the ex vivo response.

Sequencing was done on a sample of PBMCs. This TCR came from a human donor in good health (CMV status not recorded). Some clones in this sample may be carry-over from other donors' samples. This chain uses TRBV14 with TRBJ2-5; no firm D call. The DNA of the CDR3 is TGTGCCAGCAGCCAAGTCGGCAGACTCCAAGAGACCCAGTACTTC. Encoded protein: CASSQVGRLQETQYF.